This T cell receptor beta chain derives from a study of cytomegalovirus exposure and HLA in healthy donors. The PCR was carried out with 60 Vbeta primers and 13 Jbeta primers. Assay: immunoSEQ multiplex PCR; the TCRdb copy retains only in-frame clones and omits some. The sample shows about 140,000 clones, 75% to 90% of them seen only once. Unmatched junction bases numbered 3, after V lost 4 bases and J lost 4 bases. This CDR3 is built from 14 residues. In germline, CDR1 is SGDLS, CDR2 YYNGEE. The sequenced sample consisted of PBMCs. The chain links TRBV9 to TRBJ1-5; 9 bases match TRBD1. This clonotype originated in a female donor in good health and CMV-seronegative. CDR3 sequence (DNA): TGTGCCAGCAGCCCGGGACAGGGAAATCAGCCCCAGCATTTT. It translates to CASSPGQGNQPQHF.